These 27 T cell receptor beta chains originate from one sample sequenced in a study of cytomegalovirus exposure and HLA in healthy donors. Primers included in the PCR were 60 Vbeta and 13 Jbeta primers. This table comes from immunoSEQ multiplex PCR, and its TCRdb copy is limited to in-frame clones, with some not included. This sample carries some 140,000 clones, roughly 83% of them seen once, and the ten largest clones take over 3%. Input material: PBMCs. These receptors all stem from a female donor in good health and CMV-seronegative.

V usage is TRBV4-3 and J usage is TRBJ1-5, with 10 positions matching TRBD1. The CDR3 length is 18 residues. J gave up 4 bases and V 3 bases, and 12 bases lay outside the gene matches. Germline CDR1 and CDR2: LGHNA and YSLEER. The CDR3 DNA reads TGCGCCAGCAGCCAGGCCTTCGGGACAGGGGTGTGGAATCAGCCCCAGCATTTT. Translation: CASSQAFGTGVWNQPQHF.

This clone was detected once. The chain carries TRBV30 and TRBJ2-2; 9 bases fit TRBD1. Trimming took 5 bases from V and 5 from J; bases not matched to a gene: 6. Germline V gene lookup returns CDR1 GTSNPN and CDR2 SVGIG (reference sequence). CDR3 length: 14 amino acids. CDR3 DNA sequence: TGTGCCTGGGGGACAGGGATTGAGACCGGGGAGCTGTTTTTT. Translating it yields CAWGTGIETGELFF.

The J gene is TRBJ1-5, the V gene TRBV7-8, with 7 bases lining up with TRBD1. The germline CDR1 and CDR2 sequences are SGHVS and FQNEAQ. The ends lost 5 bases at V and 0 bases at J; junction bases unmatched: 10. The CDR3 is 17 amino acids. CDR3 DNA sequence: TGTGCCAGCAGCCCGAGACAGGGCGTGGATAGCAATCAGCCCCAGCATTTT. Protein product: CASSPRQGVDSNQPQHF.

V gene TRBV6-6 combines with J gene TRBJ1-1; TRBD1 matches at 8 bases. From germline, CDR1 is MNHNY and CDR2 SVGAGI (reference sequence). CDR3 length equals 16 residues. V was clipped by 6 bases and J by 2 bases; unmatched bases: 11. CDR3 loop: CASRNQGASRNTEAFF. CDR3 in DNA: TGTGCCAGCAGGAATCAGGGGGCGAGTAGAAACACTGAAGCTTTCTTT.

The chain carries TRBV5-6 and TRBJ2-2; TRBD2 matches at 8 bases. CDR1 is SGHDT, CDR2 YYEEEE, per germline. CDR3 length: 15 amino acids. V lost 4 bases and J lost 5; bases outside the gene matches: 7. The CDR3 loop is CASSLGGGLTGELFF. The CDR3 nucleotides are TGTGCCAGCAGCCTCGGGGGGGGATTGACCGGGGAGCTGTTTTTT.

V usage is TRBV2 and J usage is TRBJ1-2; TRBD1 matches 8 bases. The V gene's germline CDR1 is SNHLY and CDR2 FYNNEI. There are 12 residues in the CDR3. The V segment lost 5 bases and the J segment 13 bases; nucleotides outside the gene matches: 9. The CDR3 DNA reads TGTGCCAGCAGTCCCCGGACAGGGTTGGGCACCTTC. Its protein is CASSPRTGLGTF.

This clone was seen only once. The rearrangement joins TRBV2 to TRBJ2-1, with D possibly matching TRBD1 (6 bases). Germline V gene data show CDR1 as SNHLY and CDR2 as FYNNEI. This CDR3 has 14 amino acids. V was trimmed by 11 bases and J by 3 bases, leaving 17 bases between them. CDR3 sequence: CAGTQGQYYNEQFF. Written as DNA, the CDR3 is TGTGCCGGCACCCAAGGACAGTACTACAATGAGCAGTTCTTC.

The gene calls are TRBV4-3 and TRBJ2-5; D may be TRBD1 (6 bases). The DNA end is a closer match to TRBJ2-7, so the J assignment may be wrong. The CDR3 sequence is 15 residues long. Germline V lookup: CDR1 LGHNA, CDR2 YSLEER. In nucleotides, the CDR3 is TGCGCCAGCAGCCAATGGACAGACGAAAACTACGAGCAGTACTTC. Encoded protein: CASSQWTDENYEQYF.

The chain uses TRBV27 and TRBJ2-7, with D uncertain. The CDR3 has 12 residues. Trimming stripped 3 bases from V and 3 bases from J, with 6 bases between. Germline loops: CDR1 MNHEY, CDR2 SMNVEV (reference sequence). CDR3 sequence: CASSFYGYEQYF. Written as DNA, the CDR3 is TGTGCCAGCAGTTTCTATGGCTACGAGCAGTACTTC.

The V call is TRBV7-2, the J call TRBJ1-2; D remains ambiguous. V lost 1 base and J lost 4, with 13 bases in between. The CDR3 covers 15 residues. Germline V gives CDR1 SGHTA, CDR2 FQGNSA. Written as DNA, the CDR3 is TGTGCCAGCAGCTTAGTTCTGTCGACTGGCTATGGCTACACCTTC. This sequence encodes CASSLVLSTGYGYTF.

The gene calls are TRBV7-3 and TRBJ2-5; D is unclear. There are 13 residues in the CDR3. Trimming removed 4 bases at V and 4 bases at J, with 10 bases between. Germline V lookup: CDR1 SGHTA, CDR2 FQGTGA. The CDR3 here is CASSSQPPETQYF. In nucleotides, the CDR3 is TGTGCCAGCAGCTCACAACCACCAGAGACCCAGTACTTC.

The rearrangement uses TRBV11-3 and TRBJ2-7; 9 nucleotides agree with TRBD1. The V gene's germline CDR1 is SGHNT and CDR2 YENEEA. The CDR3 spans 15 residues. V lost 2 bases, J lost 3 bases, and 5 bases stayed unmatched. The CDR3 sequence: CASSLNRGLSYEQYF. In nucleotides, the CDR3 is TGTGCCAGCAGCTTAAACAGGGGGCTTAGCTACGAGCAGTACTTC.

The genes are TRBV13 and TRBJ1-1, with D unclear. This CDR3 spans 13 amino acids. Trimming removed 3 bases from V and 1 base from J, with 6 bases in between. Per the germline V gene, CDR1 is PRHDT and CDR2 is FYEKMQ (reference sequence). CDR3 bases: TGTGCCAGCAGCTTCGCGCGGAACACTGAAGCTTTCTTT. Its protein product is CASSFARNTEAFF.

This clone has a single count. The V and J genes are TRBV27 and TRBJ1-1; D unresolved. The V gene lost 5 bases and the J gene lost 5 bases, with 18 bases spanning the gap. Per germline, CDR1 MNHEY and CDR2 SMNVEV (reference sequence). The CDR3 is 15 amino acids. The CDR3 protein is CASSPGFGLSTEAFF. The CDR3 region has the DNA TGTGCCAGCAGTCCGGGGTTCGGGTTAAGTACTGAAGCTTTCTTT.

V usage is TRBV6-6 and J usage is TRBJ2-5, with 8 bases identical to TRBD1. V trimming: 8 bases; J trimming: 5 bases; junction bases outside the gene matches: 7. The CDR3 has 13 residues. Germline CDR1 reads MNHNY; CDR2 reads SVGAGI (reference sequence). The CDR3 nucleotides read TGTGCCAGCCAGGGGGCGGCTGGGGAGACCCAGTACTTC. This gives the protein CASQGAAGETQYF.

V and J are TRBV5-4 and TRBJ1-1; D is uncertain. This CDR3 is 14 amino acids long. V was shortened by 1 base and J by 5 bases, with 12 bases between the two germline ends. CDR1 SGHNT and CDR2 YYREEE come from the germline V gene (reference sequence). Here the CDR3 reads CASSLTGVGTEAFF. CDR3 bases: TGTGCCAGCAGCTTGACCGGGGTCGGGACTGAAGCTTTCTTT.

CDR3: CASSVSLGGGETQYF. CDR3 nucleotides: TGTGCCAGCAGCGTCTCCCTGGGGGGAGGAGAGACCCAGTACTTC. V and J are TRBV9 and TRBJ2-5; possible D gene TRBD2, 6 bases. Trimming took off 2 bases at V and 4 bases at J, with 15 bases between the two ends. The CDR3 covers 15 residues. Germline CDR1 and CDR2: SGDLS and YYNGEE.

The CDR3 region is CASSGSGREGQPQHF. The CDR3 DNA is TGTGCCAGCAGTGGGTCGGGCAGGGAGGGTCAGCCCCAGCATTTT. The chain combines TRBV2 with TRBJ1-5, with a tentative D call TRBD1 (5 bases). The germline gives CDR1 SNHLY, CDR2 FYNNEI. Trimming removed 4 bases at V and 6 bases at J, with 16 bases between. The CDR3 runs 15 residues.

Only a few counts were recorded for this clone. The chain links TRBV27 to TRBJ2-7, with a weak D call TRBD2 (6 bases). Germline V CDR1 and CDR2: MNHEY, SMNVEV (reference sequence). V was trimmed by 8 bases and J by 6 bases, leaving 20 bases between them. The CDR3 extends over 14 amino acids. Here the CDR3 reads CASSQGGSSAEQYF. As DNA, the CDR3 is TGTGCCAGCTCTCAAGGAGGGTCCTCCGCCGAGCAGTACTTC.

The chain has TRBV5-1 and TRBJ2-5, with D possibly TRBD2 on 5 matching bases. The CDR3 has 15 amino acids. Trimming left V 3 bases short and J 5 bases short, with 17 bases between. Germline lookup yields CDR1 SGHRS and CDR2 YFSETQ. The CDR3 loop is CASSSDPRPGETQYF. The CDR3 DNA follows: TGCGCCAGCAGCTCTGACCCCCGGCCGGGGGAGACCCAGTACTTC.

The chain employs TRBV9 and TRBJ2-3; D gene unclear. This CDR3 comprises 14 residues. With 4 bases removed from V and 0 bases from J, the gap between germline ends came to 9 bases. Germline CDR1 SGDLS, CDR2 YYNGEE. The CDR3 region has the DNA TGTGCCAGCAGCTTGGTAAGCAGCACAGATACGCAGTATTTT. Its protein is CASSLVSSTDTQYF.

Only a few counts were recorded for this clone. The CDR3 region is CASSDRVGSQPQHF. The CDR3 bases are TGTGCCAGCAGCGACAGGGTCGGGAGCCAGCCCCAGCATTTT. The chain combines TRBV6-1 with TRBJ1-5, with TRBD1 identical over 7 bases. Per the germline V gene, CDR1 is MNHNS and CDR2 is SASEGT. The CDR3 consists of 14 residues. V lost 6 bases, J lost 7 bases, and 9 bases stayed unmatched.

This clone was found once. The rearrangement joins TRBV6-4 to TRBJ2-3; 8 bases align to TRBD1. The CDR3 sequence is 15 residues long. In germline, CDR1 is MRHNA, CDR2 SNTAGT. V dropped 4 bases and J dropped 1; count of bases not matched to a gene: 4. The CDR3 coding sequence is TGTGCCAGCAGTGGCGGACAGGGTGGCACAGATACGCAGTATTTT. Translation: CASSGGQGGTDTQYF.

A remark on this clone: One end of the junction does not line up with germline, which may come from a read error. The chain uses TRBV28 and TRBJ2-5; 16 bases agree with TRBD2. This CDR3 comprises 14 residues. CDR1 and CDR2 (germline): MDHEN, SYDVKM. The CDR3 DNA reads TGTGCCAGCAGTTCGGGACTAGCGGGGGGGGCCAGGGACTTC. It codes for CASSSGLAGGARDF.

The chain is built from TRBV10-1 and TRBJ2-7, with TRBD1 matching over 8 bases. The length of the CDR3 is 15 residues. Germline CDR1 is WNHNN and CDR2 is SYGVQD (reference sequence). V shed 4 bases, J shed 6 bases, and the junction held 11 bases outside the gene matches. CDR3: CASSGQRGQEGEQYF. The CDR3 DNA sequence: TGCGCCAGCAGTGGGCAGAGGGGACAGGAAGGCGAGCAGTACTTC.

The rearrangement joins TRBV5-6 to TRBJ1-1; 8 nucleotides line up with TRBD1. The CDR3 is 16 amino acids. Germline V CDR1 and CDR2: SGHDT, YYEEEE. Germline trimming cut 2 bases from V and 0 bases from J; bases unmatched to any gene: 6. CDR3 sequence (DNA): TGTGCCAGCAGCTTCGGGACAGGTTTTATGAACACTGAAGCTTTCTTT. It translates to CASSFGTGFMNTEAFF.

The sample holds a few counts of this clone. The chain links TRBV28 to TRBJ2-4; 12 bases agree with TRBD2. V lost 6 bases and J lost 6; bases outside the gene matches: 9. The CDR3 runs to 16 residues. The germline V gene encodes CDR1 MDHEN and CDR2 SYDVKM. The chain's CDR3 is CASSELAGGAGNIQYF. The CDR3 DNA sequence: TGTGCCAGCAGCGAACTAGCGGGGGGAGCGGGAAACATTCAGTACTTC.